Included here is one T cell receptor beta chain sequence, with context. Germline trimming cut 1 base from V and 4 bases from J; bases unmatched to any gene: 6. Germline V gene lookup returns CDR1 KGHSH and CDR2 LQKENI. The CDR3 loop spans 15 amino acids. This sample was included in a study of blood T cell repertoires in COVID-19. Study-level information: The United States, Italy and Spain supplied acute and convalescent COVID-19 samples. Sources were T cells, B-cell-depleted T cells, or PBMCs; the material itself was cDNA or gDNA.

Authors' methods: It was from reference gene primer amplification that nucleated cell counts were estimated. Clones were read by immunoSEQ multiplex PCR, and TCRdb kept only the in-frame ones, dropping some. The V and J calls and clone size were taken over from that table, and D and trimming were inferred from the DNA. The profile covers approximately 74,000 clones, with about four fifths appearing a single time and approximately 5% taken by the ten largest. The specimen was peripheral blood. This clonotype was obtained from a woman aged 80 or over with active or convalescent COVID-19. The V and J genes are TRBV18 and TRBJ1-1, with TRBD1 identical over 7 bases. Written as DNA, the CDR3 is TGTGCCAGCTCACCACGACAGGGAGAAACCACTGAAGCTTTCTTT. It encodes CASSPRQGETTEAFF.